The entry below gives a single T cell receptor beta chain sequence along with its context. The antigen is unknown. The study drew the donors from its approximately 120-subject validation cohort, separate from the roughly 700-subject first cohort. The CDR3 runs to 16 residues. Unmatched junction bases numbered 5, after V lost 1 base and J lost 3 bases. Germline V gene lookup returns CDR1 SGHVS and CDR2 FQNEAQ. The sample originates from a study of cytomegalovirus exposure and HLA in healthy donors. Whole-study findings and limits: Reportedly, diagnosis of cytomegalovirus status by the classifier showed high specificity and sensitivity. Under in vitro conditions, three CMV-associated chains were confirmed as specific for CMV antigens. A later analysis found first-cohort TCR clusters tended to co-occur in the 120 or so validation repertoires.

TCRdb's table, derived via immunoSEQ multiplex PCR, lists solely in-frame clones and lacks some. The sample lists roughly 230,000 clones, around 90% occurring once. This chain joins TRBV7-8 and TRBJ2-7; 11 positions match TRBD1. The specimen sequenced was PBMCs. The receptor was isolated from a woman in her twenties or thirties in good health and CMV-seronegative. CDR3 in DNA: TGTGCCAGCAGCTTAGACCGGGACAGGGGGGTCTACGAGCAGTACTTC. This sequence encodes CASSLDRDRGVYEQYF.